The subject of this entry is one TCR beta chain. No cognate antigen has been identified for it. Base qualities are not at hand, and no much larger clone is one base apart. Taken with the paper, the label for time point translates to: cycle 1 day 1 (C1D1), immediately before nivolumab initiation. Relapse after autologous stem cell transplantation had occurred in all trial patients, and cohorts A, B and C were distinguished by prior brentuximab vedotin exposure. The trial cohort comprised 60 or so patients with relapsed/refractory classical Hodgkin lymphoma whose best overall responses were complete response, partial response or progressive disease. Trial patients were treated with single-agent nivolumab in the multi-cohort phase II CheckMate 205 trial. Best overall response was determined by an independent review committee according to the 2007 International Working Group response criteria. Trial PBMCs were collected just before the start of nivolumab (C1D1) and during therapy at cycle 2 day 1 and cycle 4 day 1. Peripheral blood was collected in 8 mL Vacutainer Cell Preparation Tubes, from which PBMCs were isolated by centrifugation and then cryopreserved.

The Qiagen DNeasy kit was used to extract genomic DNA both from unsorted PBMCs and from the negatively selected CD4+ and CD8+ fractions. Amplification of TCR beta CDR3 regions was done by immunoSEQ multiplex PCR with primers that anneal to V and J segments. A synthetic immune receptor repertoire was used to minimize amplification bias, and any residual bias was removed computationally once sequencing was done. The published analysis was carried out like this. Repertoire diversity was quantified as the Shannon entropy index using custom Python scripts. Unsorted, CD4+ and CD8+ repertoires were analyzed separately, except in combined analyses where CD4+ and CD8+ sequences were merged in silico. Clonal expansion was defined as a frequency increase of at least 2-fold after treatment compared with C1D1, and clones undetected at baseline were assigned a pseudocount of 0.5. Clones with 0 or 1 copy at C1D1 were defined as singleton clones, while clones with 2 or more copies were defined as non-singleton clones. Clones expanded in unsorted samples were assigned a CD4+, CD8+ or unknown annotation through matching of protein sequences in sorted samples from the same patient. Wilcoxon tests were applied to paired samples to test diversity changes from C1D1 to C4D1. Drawn from immuneACCESS, this table holds only the in-frame rearrangements with V and J called that TCRdb kept. Clones are partly lost; checked studies trace under half to an unresolved V gene and leave the rest unexplained. The DNA gave D and trimming, while V, J and clone size come from that table. This sample holds under 100,000 clones; roughly 83% were observed only once. The top ten hold roughly an eighth of the sample.

This sample stems from a study of PD-1 blockade in classical Hodgkin lymphoma (dated by TCRdb to between 2020 and 2021). With respect to the entire study: Nivolumab dosing was 3 mg/kg intravenously every 2 weeks, continuing until either disease progression or unacceptable toxicity. The study used CyTOF and TCR beta sequencing to define a peripheral blood immune signature of response to PD-1 blockade in classical Hodgkin lymphoma. Summary of the overall study and its limitations: The study was limited to a single clinical trial cohort, and causes of repertoire differences, possibly disease activity or prior therapy, remained undefined. CD4+ but not CD8+ TCR diversity rose significantly by C4D1 (p=0.0027 vs p=0.16), most apparent in complete responders (p=0.02). Lower diversity was seen in patients whose nivolumab began less than 1 year after ASCT, and these patients were left out of later analyses so that immune reconstitution would not confound the results. Newly diagnosed patients were reported to have lower baseline TCR diversity than healthy donors, and relapsed/refractory patients were reported to have lower baseline TCR diversity still. Trial patients with a complete response had baseline diversity similar to that of newly diagnosed patients, while partial responders and progressors had significantly lower diversity.

Inclusive of the bounding cysteine and phenylalanine, the CDR3 is 14 residues long. Left in the record is the CDR3 DNA by itself, 42 bases read in frame from the first base. Per the germline V gene, SGHAT is the CDR1 and FQNNGV is the CDR2. V is pared back by 3 bases and J by 0 bases, with 8 bases lying between the germline termini. The sequence is built from TRBV11-2 and TRBJ2-5; D gene: possibly TRBD2, on 5 matching bases. The TCR originated in a human donor with classical Hodgkin lymphoma. The sequencing used peripheral blood mononuclear cells (PBMCs), collected at baseline. The CDR3 sequence is CASSLREYQETQYF. The DNA sequence is as follows: TGTGCCAGCAGCTTGAGGGAGTACCAAGAGACCCAGTACTTC.